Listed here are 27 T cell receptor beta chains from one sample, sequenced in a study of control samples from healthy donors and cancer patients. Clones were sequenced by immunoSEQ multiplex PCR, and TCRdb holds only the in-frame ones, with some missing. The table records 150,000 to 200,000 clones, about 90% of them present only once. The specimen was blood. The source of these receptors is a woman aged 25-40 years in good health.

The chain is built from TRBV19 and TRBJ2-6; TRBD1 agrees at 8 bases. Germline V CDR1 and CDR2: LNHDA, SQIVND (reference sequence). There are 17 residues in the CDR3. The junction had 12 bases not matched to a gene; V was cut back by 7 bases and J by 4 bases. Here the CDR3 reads CASNRRDRSEGANVLTF. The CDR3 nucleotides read TGTGCCAGTAATCGCCGGGACAGGTCGGAAGGGGCCAACGTCCTGACTTTC.

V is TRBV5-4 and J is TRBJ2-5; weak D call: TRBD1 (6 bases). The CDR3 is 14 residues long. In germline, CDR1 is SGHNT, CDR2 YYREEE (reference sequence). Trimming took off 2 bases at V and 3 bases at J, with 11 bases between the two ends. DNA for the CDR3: TGTGCCAGCAGCTTCCCAGGGGCCGAAGAGACCCAGTACTTC. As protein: CASSFPGAEETQYF.

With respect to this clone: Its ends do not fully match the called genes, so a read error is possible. The CDR3 DNA follows: TGTGCCAGCAGAAAATACCCCTGGGACTCCCACAATGAGCAGTTCTTC. Translation: CASRKYPWDSHNEQFF. The chain carries TRBV6-7 and TRBJ2-1; D perhaps matches TRBD2 (6 bases). TRBV6-7 is reported as an ORF; its role is uncertain. The CDR3 runs 16 residues.

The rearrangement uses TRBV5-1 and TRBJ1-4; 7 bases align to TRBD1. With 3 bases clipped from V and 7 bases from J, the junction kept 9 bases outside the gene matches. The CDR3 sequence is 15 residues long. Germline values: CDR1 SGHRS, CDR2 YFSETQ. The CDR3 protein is CASSSQGDLREKLFF. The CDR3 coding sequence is TGCGCCAGCAGCTCGCAGGGGGACCTTCGTGAAAAACTGTTTTTT.

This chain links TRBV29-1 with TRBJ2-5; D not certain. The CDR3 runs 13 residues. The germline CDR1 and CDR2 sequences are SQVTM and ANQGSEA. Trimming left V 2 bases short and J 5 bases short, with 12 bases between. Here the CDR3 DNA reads TGCAGCGTTGAATGGAAGCCCCGGGAGACCCAGTACTTC. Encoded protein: CSVEWKPRETQYF.

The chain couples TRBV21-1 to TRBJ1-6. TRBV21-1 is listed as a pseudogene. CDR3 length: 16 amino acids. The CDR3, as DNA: TGTGCCAGCAGAAGAGGGAACACTCAAACGCCTTCACCCCTCCACTTT. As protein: CASRRGNTQTPSPLHF.

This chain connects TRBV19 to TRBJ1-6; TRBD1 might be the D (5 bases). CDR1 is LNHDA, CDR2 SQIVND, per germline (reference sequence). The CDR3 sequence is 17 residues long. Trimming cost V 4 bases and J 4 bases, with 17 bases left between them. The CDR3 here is CASSNQARGGYNSPLHF. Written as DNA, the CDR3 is TGTGCCAGTAGTAACCAGGCACGGGGGGGATATAATTCACCCCTCCACTTT.

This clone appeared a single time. Written as DNA, the CDR3 is TGTGCCTGGCGAATCCCCTACAGGGATGGCACTGAAGCTTTCTTT. Translating it yields CAWRIPYRDGTEAFF. The V gene is TRBV30, the J gene TRBJ1-1; D is possibly TRBD1 (6 bases). CDR3 length: 15 residues. V lost 5 bases and J lost 4, with 20 bases in between. Germline V CDR1 and CDR2: GTSNPN, SVGIG (reference sequence).

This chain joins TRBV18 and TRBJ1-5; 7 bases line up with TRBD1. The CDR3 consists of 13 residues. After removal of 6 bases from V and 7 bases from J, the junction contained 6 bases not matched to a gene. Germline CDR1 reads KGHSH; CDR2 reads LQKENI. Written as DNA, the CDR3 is TGTGCCAGCTCGATAGGGGGCGGCCAGCCCCAGCATTTT. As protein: CASSIGGGQPQHF.

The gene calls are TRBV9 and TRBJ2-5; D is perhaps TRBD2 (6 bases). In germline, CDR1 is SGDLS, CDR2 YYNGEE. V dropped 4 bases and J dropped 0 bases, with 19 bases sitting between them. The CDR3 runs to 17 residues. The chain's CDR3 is CASSPSPGVGNQETQYF. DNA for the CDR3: TGTGCCAGCAGCCCCAGCCCGGGAGTTGGAAACCAAGAGACCCAGTACTTC.

The CDR3 coding sequence is TGTGCCAGCAGCTTGTGGGGACAGGGGGCTTTTGAGACCCAGTACTTC. Residues: CASSLWGQGAFETQYF. The rearrangement joins TRBV11-2 to TRBJ2-5; TRBD1 matches 12 bases. The CDR3 spans 16 residues. With 3 bases clipped from V and 5 bases from J, the junction kept 7 bases outside the gene matches. From germline, CDR1 is SGHAT and CDR2 FQNNGV.

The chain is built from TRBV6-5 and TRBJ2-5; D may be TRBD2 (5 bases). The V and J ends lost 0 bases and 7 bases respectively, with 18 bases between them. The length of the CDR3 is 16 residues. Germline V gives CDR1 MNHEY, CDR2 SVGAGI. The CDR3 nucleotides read TGTGCCAGCAGTTACTCGACGGGGAACTTCCCAGGGACCCAGTACTTC. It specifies CASSYSTGNFPGTQYF.

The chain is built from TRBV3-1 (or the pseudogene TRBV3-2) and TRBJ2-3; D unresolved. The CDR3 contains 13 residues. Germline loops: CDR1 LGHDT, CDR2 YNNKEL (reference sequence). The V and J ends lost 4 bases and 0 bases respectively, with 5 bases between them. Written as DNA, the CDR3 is TGTGCCAGCAGCCTGACTAGCACAGATACGCAGTATTTT. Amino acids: CASSLTSTDTQYF.

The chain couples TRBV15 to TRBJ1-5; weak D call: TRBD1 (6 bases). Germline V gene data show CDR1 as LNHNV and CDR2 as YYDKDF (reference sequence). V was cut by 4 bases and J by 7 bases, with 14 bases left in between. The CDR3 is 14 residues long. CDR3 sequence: CATSTRGVMQPQHF. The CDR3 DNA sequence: TGTGCCACCAGCACCAGGGGTGTGATGCAGCCCCAGCATTTT.

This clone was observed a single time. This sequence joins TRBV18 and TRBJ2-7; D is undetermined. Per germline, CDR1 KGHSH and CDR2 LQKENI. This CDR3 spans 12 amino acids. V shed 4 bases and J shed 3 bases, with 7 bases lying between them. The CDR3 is CASSQDRYEQYF. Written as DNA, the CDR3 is TGTGCCAGCTCACAGGACCGCTACGAGCAGTACTTC.

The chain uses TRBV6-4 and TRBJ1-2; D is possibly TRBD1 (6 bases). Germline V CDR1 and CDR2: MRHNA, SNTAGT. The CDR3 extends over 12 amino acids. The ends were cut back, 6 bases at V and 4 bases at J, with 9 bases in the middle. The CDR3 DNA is TGTGCCAGCAGCGCACAGGGCTATGGCTACACCTTC. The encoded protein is CASSAQGYGYTF.

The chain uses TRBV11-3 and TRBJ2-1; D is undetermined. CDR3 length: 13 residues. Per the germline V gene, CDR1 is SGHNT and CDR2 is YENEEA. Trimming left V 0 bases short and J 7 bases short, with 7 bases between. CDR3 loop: CASSLDLANEQFF. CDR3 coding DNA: TGTGCCAGCAGCTTAGATCTGGCGAATGAGCAGTTCTTC.

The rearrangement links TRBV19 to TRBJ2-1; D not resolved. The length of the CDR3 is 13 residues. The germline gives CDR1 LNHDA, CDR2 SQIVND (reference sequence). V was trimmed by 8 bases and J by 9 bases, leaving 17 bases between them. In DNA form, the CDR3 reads TGTGCCAGTGCCCCTCAAAGTGTCCGTGAGCAGTTCTTC. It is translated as CASAPQSVREQFF.

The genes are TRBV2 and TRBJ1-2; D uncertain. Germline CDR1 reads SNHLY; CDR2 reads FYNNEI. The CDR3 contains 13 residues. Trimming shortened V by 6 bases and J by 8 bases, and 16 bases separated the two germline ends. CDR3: CASRPDGMGGYTF. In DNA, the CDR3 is TGTGCCAGCAGACCAGACGGAATGGGGGGCTACACCTTC.

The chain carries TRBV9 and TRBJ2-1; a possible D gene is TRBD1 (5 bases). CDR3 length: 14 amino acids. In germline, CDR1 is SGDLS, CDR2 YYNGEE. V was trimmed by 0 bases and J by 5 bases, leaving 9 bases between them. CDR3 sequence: CASSVGQTHNEQFF. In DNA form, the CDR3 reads TGTGCCAGCAGCGTAGGACAGACCCACAATGAGCAGTTCTTC.

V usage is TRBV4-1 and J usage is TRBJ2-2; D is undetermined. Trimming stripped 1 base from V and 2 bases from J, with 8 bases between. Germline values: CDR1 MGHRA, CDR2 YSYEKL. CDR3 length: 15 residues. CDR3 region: CASSQGALNTGELFF. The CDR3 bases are TGCGCCAGCAGCCAAGGGGCCCTTAACACCGGGGAGCTGTTTTTT.

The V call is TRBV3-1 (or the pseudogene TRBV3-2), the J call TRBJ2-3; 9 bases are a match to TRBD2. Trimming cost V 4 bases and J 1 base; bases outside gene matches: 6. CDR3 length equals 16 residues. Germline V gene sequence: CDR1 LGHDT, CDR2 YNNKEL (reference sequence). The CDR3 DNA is TGTGCCAGCAGCCGCCGGGTAGCGGGGGGCACAGATACGCAGTATTTT. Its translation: CASSRRVAGGTDTQYF.

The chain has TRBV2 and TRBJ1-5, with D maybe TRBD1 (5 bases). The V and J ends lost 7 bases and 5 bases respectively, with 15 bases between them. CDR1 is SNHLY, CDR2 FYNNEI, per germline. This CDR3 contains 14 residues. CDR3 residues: CASTGQGIDQPQHF. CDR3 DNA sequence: TGTGCCAGCACTGGTCAGGGTATCGATCAGCCCCAGCATTTT.

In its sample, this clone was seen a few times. The CDR3 region has the DNA TGTGCCAGCAGCCAACCCCTCCCTAGCGCCTCTGGGACCCAGTACTTC. It codes for CASSQPLPSASGTQYF. The V gene is TRBV3-1 (or the pseudogene TRBV3-2), the J gene TRBJ2-5; D may be TRBD2 (6 bases). The CDR3 sequence is 16 residues long. The ends were cut back, 2 bases at V and 7 bases at J, with 20 bases in the middle. Per germline, CDR1 LGHDT and CDR2 YNNKEL (reference sequence).

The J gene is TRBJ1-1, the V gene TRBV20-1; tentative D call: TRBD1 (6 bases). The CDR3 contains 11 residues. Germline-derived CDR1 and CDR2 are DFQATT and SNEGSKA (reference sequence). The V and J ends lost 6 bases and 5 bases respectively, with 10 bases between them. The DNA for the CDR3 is TGCAGTGCAGACAGGCGAACTGAAGCTTTCTTT. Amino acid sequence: CSADRRTEAFF.

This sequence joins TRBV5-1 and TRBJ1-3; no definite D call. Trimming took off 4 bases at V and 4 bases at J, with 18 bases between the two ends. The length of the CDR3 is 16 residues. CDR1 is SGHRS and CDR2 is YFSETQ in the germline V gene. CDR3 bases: TGCGCCAGCAGCCCCCAGCCGGTCACTGGAGGAAACACCATATATTTT. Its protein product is CASSPQPVTGGNTIYF.

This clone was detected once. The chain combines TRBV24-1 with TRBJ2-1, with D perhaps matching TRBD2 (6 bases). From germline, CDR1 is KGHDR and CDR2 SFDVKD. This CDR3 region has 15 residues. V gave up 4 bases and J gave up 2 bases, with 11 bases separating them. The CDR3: CATSEPGGTYNEQFF. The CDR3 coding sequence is TGTGCCACCAGTGAACCCGGAGGGACCTACAATGAGCAGTTCTTC.